The 20 T cell receptor beta chains below were found in one sample sequenced in a study of T cells after yellow fever vaccination. TCRdb analysed the 5' RACE reads with MiXCR anew, one entry per CDR3 protein. The table lists 60,000 to 95,000 distinct CDR3 sequences, roughly 7% of them singletons. The material was CD8+ T cells sorted from PBMCs, obtained 10 days after the first yellow fever vaccination. Receptors were obtained from a young man who received the YFV17D yellow fever vaccine.

This clonotype came up a few times. The rearrangement links TRBV12-3 or TRBV12-4 to TRBJ2-2; no clear D. V lost 6 bases and J lost 1, with 12 bases in between. This CDR3 region has 15 residues. The CDR3 DNA reads TGTGCCAGCAGGAGGTTGGACGGGAACACCGGGGAGCTGTTTTTT. Translated, it gives CASRRLDGNTGELFF.

This clonotype was detected a few times. J is TRBJ2-3 and V is TRBV4-2; TRBD2 matches 10 bases. Germline CDR1 is LGHNA and CDR2 is YNFKEQ. V was clipped by 4 bases and J by 7 bases; unmatched bases: 11. The CDR3 length is 16 residues. The chain's CDR3 is CASSPDGLAERNTQYF. CDR3 nucleotide sequence: TGTGCCAGCAGCCCTGATGGACTAGCGGAAAGAAATACGCAGTATTTT.

The gene calls are TRBV6-5 and TRBJ2-1; 13 bases line up with TRBD2. V shed 1 base, J shed 9 bases, and the junction held 3 bases outside the gene matches. CDR1 is MNHEY, CDR2 SVGAGI, per germline. This CDR3 comprises 15 residues. The CDR3 region is CASSYFGLAGVEQFF. In DNA form, the CDR3 reads TGTGCCAGCAGTTACTTTGGACTAGCGGGGGTTGAGCAGTTCTTC.

This clonotype was observed at least ten times. The V gene is TRBV5-1, the J gene TRBJ2-1; no clear D gene. The germline V gene encodes CDR1 SGHRS and CDR2 YFSETQ. The CDR3 spans 12 residues. Trimming stripped 5 bases from V and 5 bases from J, with 8 bases between. As DNA, the CDR3 is TGCGCCAGCAGTTGGACGGACAATGAGCAGTTCTTC. Its protein is CASSWTDNEQFF.

The V and J genes are TRBV7-2 and TRBJ1-5; 9 positions agree with TRBD1. Germline CDR1 SGHTA, CDR2 FQGNSA. Losses at the gene ends were 5 bases for V and 7 bases for J; bases not matched to a gene: 9. The CDR3 contains 15 residues. CDR3 sequence (DNA): TGTGCCAGCAGCCCCGAGGACAGGGGACGACAGCCCCAGCATTTT. Its translation is CASSPEDRGRQPQHF.

This clonotype was picked up many times. J is TRBJ1-1 and V is TRBV29-1; D possibly corresponds to TRBD1 (6 bases). Germline loops: CDR1 SQVTM, CDR2 ANQGSEA. This CDR3 comprises 12 residues. V was trimmed by 6 bases and J by 0 bases, leaving 8 bases between them. Here the CDR3 reads CSVGQMNTEAFF. CDR3 sequence (DNA): TGCAGCGTAGGACAGATGAACACTGAAGCTTTCTTT. Supplemented by reference TRBV29-1 and TRBJ1-1, the full variable domain reads SAVISQKPSRDICQRGTSLTIQCQVDSQVTMMFWYRQQPGQSLTLIATANQGSEATYESGFVIDKFPISRPNLTFSTLTVSNMSPEDSSIYLCSVGQMNTEAFFGQGTRLTVV.

This clonotype was recorded a few times. This chain uses TRBV7-9 with TRBJ2-7; tentative D call: TRBD2 (6 bases). V was clipped by 1 base and J by 3 bases, with 16 bases between them. Germline V gene lookup returns CDR1 SEHNR and CDR2 FQNEAQ (reference sequence). The CDR3 covers 16 residues. CDR3 DNA: TGTGCCAGCAGCTTAGAAGGCGGAGGGAGAAACTACGAGCAGTACGTC. As protein: CASSLEGGGRNYEQYV.

This clonotype was picked up many times. This chain connects TRBV12-3 or TRBV12-4 to TRBJ2-1; D unclear. Trimming stripped 3 bases from V and 10 bases from J, with 7 bases between. CDR3 length: 11 amino acids. This CDR3 reads CASSFPGEQFF. Here the CDR3 DNA reads TGTGCCAGCAGTTTTCCGGGCGAGCAGTTCTTC.

This clonotype was picked up many times. The chain recombines TRBV7-6 with TRBJ2-3, with 9 positions matching TRBD1. The CDR3 spans 15 residues. Germline V gives CDR1 SGHVS, CDR2 FNYEAQ. V trimming: 5 bases; J trimming: 4 bases; junction bases outside the gene matches: 7. CDR3 sequence (DNA): TGTGCCAGCAGCCCGACACAGGGGGCGGCAGATACGCAGTATTTT. Residues: CASSPTQGAADTQYF.

V gene TRBV6-2 or TRBV6-3 combines with J gene TRBJ2-2, with D hard to call. CDR3 length: 15 amino acids. Germline V gene sequence: CDR1 MNHEY, CDR2 SVGEGT. Trimming stripped 7 bases from V and 1 base from J, with 13 bases between. CDR3 residues: CASTLTLGNTGELFF. DNA of the CDR3: TGTGCCAGCACCTTGACCTTAGGGAACACCGGGGAGCTGTTTTTT.

There are a few counts of this clonotype. CDR3 bases: TGTGCCAGCACCAAGGGGACAGGAGCTTTCTTT. Translation: CASTKGTGAFF. V usage is TRBV7-9 and J usage is TRBJ1-1; 8 bases agree with TRBD1. CDR1 is SEHNR, CDR2 FQNEAQ, per germline (reference sequence). J gave up 10 bases and V 7 bases, and 5 bases lay outside the gene matches. This CDR3 has 11 residues.

The chain employs TRBV3-1 and TRBJ2-2; 7 bases line up with TRBD1. The CDR3 contains 15 residues. The trim removed 11 bases at V and 5 bases at J, leaving 14 bases unmatched. The germline CDR1 and CDR2 sequences are LGHDT and YNNKEL (reference sequence). The CDR3 here is CASCQESTGTGELFF. In nucleotides, the CDR3 is TGTGCCTCCTGCCAAGAGTCGACAGGGACCGGGGAGCTGTTTTTT.

The chain employs TRBV7-2 and TRBJ2-2; 13 bases match TRBD2. The CDR3 has 17 residues. V shed 4 bases and J 4 bases; nucleotides not matched to a gene: 6. CDR1 is SGHTA, CDR2 FQGNSA, per germline. The CDR3 protein is CASSYHGLAGVTGELFF. The CDR3 bases are TGTGCCAGCAGCTACCATGGACTAGCGGGAGTCACCGGGGAGCTGTTTTTT.

In this sample, this clonotype turned up many times. The chain uses TRBV7-7 and TRBJ2-7, with no clear D. This CDR3 has 12 amino acids. The V end lost 5 bases, the J end lost 4 bases, and 9 bases lay between the germline ends. Germline-derived CDR1 and CDR2 are SSHAT and FNYEAQ (reference sequence). This CDR3 is CASSPDGYEQYF. CDR3 nucleotides: TGTGCCAGCAGCCCGGACGGGTACGAGCAGTACTTC.

The chain uses TRBV6-5 and TRBJ2-7, with a possible D match to TRBD1 (6 bases). This CDR3 comprises 14 residues. Trimming took off 4 bases at V and 1 base at J, with 11 bases between the two ends. Germline lookup yields CDR1 MNHEY and CDR2 SVGAGI. The CDR3: CASSSLDSSYEQYF. The CDR3 DNA is TGTGCCAGCAGTTCCCTGGACAGTTCCTACGAGCAGTACTTC.

J is TRBJ1-1 and V is TRBV7-6, with D perhaps matching TRBD1 (6 bases). Germline V gene data show CDR1 as SGHVS and CDR2 as FNYEAQ. This CDR3 region has 14 residues. The V and J ends lost 2 bases and 0 bases respectively, with 7 bases between them. The DNA for the CDR3 is TGTGCCAGCAGCTTATCAGGGGTGAACACTGAAGCTTTCTTT. Its protein product is CASSLSGVNTEAFF.

This clonotype occurred many times. The rearrangement links TRBV4-3 to TRBJ1-1; TRBD1 is a possible D gene (5 bases). V was shortened by 1 base and J by 0 bases, with 15 bases between the two germline ends. Germline V gene lookup returns CDR1 LGHNA and CDR2 YSLEER. This CDR3 has 17 residues. The CDR3 reads CASSQGEGWGMNTEAFF. DNA of the CDR3: TGCGCCAGCAGCCAAGGCGAAGGATGGGGGATGAACACTGAAGCTTTCTTT.

The chain is built from TRBV5-8 and TRBJ2-1, with TRBD1 matching over 8 bases. CDR1 is SGHTS, CDR2 YDEGEE, per germline. The CDR3 has 15 amino acids. Trimming removed 7 bases from V and 3 bases from J; junction bases left unmatched: 9. The CDR3 region has the DNA TGTGCCAGCGGACCCGGACAGGGCTTCTACAATGAGCAGTTCTTC. Translation: CASGPGQGFYNEQFF.

This clonotype was found a few times. The J gene is TRBJ1-2, the V gene TRBV4-1; 11 nucleotides match TRBD1. The CDR3 length is 16 residues. The germline gives CDR1 MGHRA, CDR2 YSYEKL. Losses at the gene ends were 3 bases for V and 5 bases for J; bases not matched to a gene: 8. The CDR3, as DNA: TGCGCCAGCAGCCAGAATTCGGGACAGGGGGGGTATGGCTACACCTTC. Protein: CASSQNSGQGGYGYTF.

This clonotype has a handful of counts. The chain uses TRBV3-1 and TRBJ2-3, with TRBD1 identical over 7 bases. V lost 4 bases and J lost 2; bases outside the gene matches: 12. This CDR3 comprises 17 residues. Per germline, CDR1 LGHDT and CDR2 YNNKEL (reference sequence). The CDR3 bases are TGTGCCAGCAGCCTTAGGACAGGCTGGGGGAACACAGATACGCAGTATTTT. It yields the protein CASSLRTGWGNTDTQYF.